Presented here are 29 T cell receptor beta chains from one specimen sequenced in a study of blood T cell repertoires in COVID-19. The assay was immunoSEQ multiplex PCR, and TCRdb's table has in-frame clones only and misses some. The table records a few hundred thousand clones, around 88% of them present only once. The sequenced sample was PBMCs or T cells enriched from blood (not recorded which). All receptors come from a woman aged 40 to 50 with acute COVID-19.

This sequence joins TRBV15 and TRBJ2-1, with 10 bases lining up with TRBD2. This CDR3 has 15 residues. Per the germline V gene, CDR1 is LNHNV and CDR2 is YYDKDF (reference sequence). With 2 bases clipped from V and 7 bases from J, the junction kept 5 bases outside the gene matches. CDR3 bases: TGTGCCACCAGCAGACGGCTAGCGGGAGTAAATGAGCAGTTCTTC. It is translated as CATSRRLAGVNEQFF.

The chain joins TRBV27 to TRBJ1-6; TRBD1 might be the D (5 bases). This CDR3 contains 19 residues. Trimming stripped 2 bases from V and 6 bases from J, with 23 bases between. Per germline, CDR1 MNHEY and CDR2 SMNVEV (reference sequence). This CDR3 is CASSLITIGAQAINSPLHF. CDR3 nucleotides: TGTGCCAGCAGTTTAATCACCATAGGGGCCCAAGCCATTAATTCACCCCTCCACTTT.

This chain links TRBV18 with TRBJ2-1; 7 nucleotides line up with TRBD2. V lost 0 bases and J lost 7; bases outside the gene matches: 9. The germline CDR1 and CDR2 sequences are KGHSH and LQKENI. This CDR3 region has 16 residues. The CDR3 DNA is TGTGCCAGCTCACCACCTTCGGCTAGCGGATCTAATGAGCAGTTCTTC. This translates into CASSPPSASGSNEQFF.

The chain carries TRBV7-9 and TRBJ2-1; possibly TRBD1 for D (6 bases). The CDR3 covers 13 residues. V lost 3 bases to trimming and J lost 8 bases, with 11 bases between them. Germline V CDR1 and CDR2: SEHNR, FQNEAQ (reference sequence). The DNA of the CDR3 is TGTGCCAGCAGCTTCACGCAGGGGTATGAGCAGTTCTTC. Translating it yields CASSFTQGYEQFF.

J is TRBJ2-7 and V is TRBV12-2; TRBD1 is the table's D call and was not checked against the DNA. TRBV12-2 is a documented pseudogene. This CDR3 region has 10 residues. The CDR3 spells CASRFRTGTV. Written as DNA, the CDR3 is TGTGCAAGTCGCTTTAGGACAGGGACCGTC.

V gene TRBV28 combines with J gene TRBJ2-5, with a weak D call TRBD1 (6 bases). Germline V lookup: CDR1 MDHEN, CDR2 SYDVKM. The V end was cut by 6 bases, the J end by 3 bases, with 14 bases between. CDR3 size: 14 residues. The CDR3 nucleotides are TGTGCCAGCAGCTCCCACAGGGTTGAAGAGACCCAGTACTTC. Protein product: CASSSHRVEETQYF.

V and J are TRBV2 and TRBJ1-1; D might be TRBD1 (5 bases). Germline CDR1 reads SNHLY; CDR2 reads FYNNEI. Trimming cost V 4 bases and J 0 bases, with 9 bases left between them. The CDR3 covers 14 residues. The CDR3 DNA is TGTGCCAGCAGTGGGCAGGGTATGAACACTGAAGCTTTCTTT. Amino acids: CASSGQGMNTEAFF.

The V gene is TRBV5-1, the J gene TRBJ1-1, with D unresolved. Germline V CDR1 and CDR2: SGHRS, YFSETQ. The CDR3 extends over 13 amino acids. The V end lost 4 bases, the J end lost 0 bases, and 7 bases lay between the germline ends. CDR3 in DNA: TGCGCCAGCAGCACCGGGGTGAACACTGAAGCTTTCTTT. It yields the protein CASSTGVNTEAFF.

V gene TRBV2 combines with J gene TRBJ1-1; D is ambiguous. The CDR3 has 14 amino acids. The V and J ends lost 0 bases and 1 base respectively, with 6 bases between them. Looked up from germline, CDR1 is SNHLY and CDR2 is FYNNEI. The CDR3 DNA reads as TGTGCCAGCAGTGAAGCGCGGAAGAACACTGAAGCTTTCTTT. Amino acids: CASSEARKNTEAFF.

A single count supports this clone. The chain has TRBV11-2 and TRBJ2-7; TRBD2 matches 8 bases. The CDR3 covers 15 residues. The germline V gene encodes CDR1 SGHAT and CDR2 FQNNGV. The V segment lost 1 base and the J segment 1 base; nucleotides outside the gene matches: 3. Written as DNA, the CDR3 is TGTGCCAGCAGCTTAGTTGCGGGAGGTTCCTACGAGCAGTACTTC. Protein: CASSLVAGGSYEQYF.

This chain's CDR3 is CASSGGLSETQYF. CDR3 nucleotide sequence: TGCGCCAGCAGCGGAGGGCTATCGGAGACCCAGTACTTC. V and J are TRBV10-1 and TRBJ2-5, with a tentative D call TRBD2 (6 bases). V was cut by 6 bases and J by 5 bases, with 13 bases left in between. The CDR3 covers 13 residues. Germline CDR1 is WNHNN and CDR2 is SYGVQD (reference sequence).

The J gene is TRBJ1-4, the V gene TRBV5-8, with no clear D. Trimming removed 3 bases from V and 12 bases from J, with 9 bases in between. This CDR3 has 11 residues. Germline assignment: CDR1 SGHTS and CDR2 YDEGEE. The CDR3 is CASSSPRELFF. CDR3 in DNA: TGTGCCAGCAGCTCGCCTCGGGAACTGTTTTTT.

This chain links TRBV6-5 with TRBJ1-6; possibly TRBD1 for D (6 bases). The CDR3 covers 14 residues. The ends were cut back, 11 bases at V and 0 bases at J, with 11 bases in the middle. CDR1 and CDR2 from the germline V gene are MNHEY and SVGAGI. The CDR3 DNA reads as TGTGCCGGACAGAGGAGCTCCTATAATTCACCCCTCCACTTT. Translated, it gives CAGQRSSYNSPLHF.

CDR3 amino acids: CASSRGDFGELFF. DNA of the CDR3: TGTGCCAGCAGCAGAGGGGACTTCGGGGAGCTGTTTTTT. The chain employs TRBV3-1 (or the pseudogene TRBV3-2) and TRBJ2-2; D perhaps matches TRBD2 (6 bases). The CDR3 sequence is 13 residues long. The germline CDR1 and CDR2 sequences are LGHDT and YNNKEL (reference sequence). Trimming took 5 bases from V and 7 from J, leaving 11 bases between them.

The chain joins TRBV3-1 (or the pseudogene TRBV3-2) to TRBJ2-2; D might be TRBD2 (5 bases). Trimming cost V 3 bases and J 1 base, with 6 bases left between them. The CDR3 spans 14 residues. Germline values: CDR1 LGHDT, CDR2 YNNKEL (reference sequence). CDR3 amino acids: CASSQRENTGELFF. Written as DNA, the CDR3 is TGTGCCAGCAGCCAGAGGGAGAACACCGGGGAGCTGTTTTTT.

This chain uses TRBV3-1 (or the pseudogene TRBV3-2) with TRBJ1-2; TRBD1 aligns across 10 bases. This CDR3 region has 14 residues. Germline V gene sequence: CDR1 LGHDT, CDR2 YNNKEL (reference sequence). The trim removed 1 base at V and 7 bases at J, leaving 3 bases unmatched. This chain's CDR3 is CASSQGTGGVGYTF. CDR3 DNA: TGTGCCAGCAGCCAAGGGACAGGGGGAGTTGGCTACACCTTC.

There are a few counts of this clone. The genes are TRBV6-5 and TRBJ2-7, with a tentative D call TRBD1 (6 bases). CDR3 length equals 14 residues. CDR1 and CDR2 (germline): MNHEY, SVGAGI. The V gene lost 5 bases and the J gene lost 4 bases, with 15 bases spanning the gap. CDR3 in amino acids: CASSRDRYSYEQYV. As DNA, the CDR3 is TGTGCCAGCAGTCGTGACAGGTACTCGTACGAGCAGTACGTC.

The chain recombines TRBV24-1 with TRBJ1-2; 7 nucleotides agree with TRBD1. Per the germline V gene, CDR1 is KGHDR and CDR2 is SFDVKD. V lost 3 bases and J lost 2; bases outside the gene matches: 5. The CDR3 has 15 amino acids. Written as DNA, the CDR3 is TGTGCCACCAGTGATACGAGACAGGGAAACTATGGCTACACCTTC. This gives the protein CATSDTRQGNYGYTF.

The chain uses TRBV5-5 and TRBJ1-2; no clear D gene. The V end was cut by 2 bases, the J end by 3 bases, with 8 bases between. The CDR3 contains 13 residues. Germline values: CDR1 SGHKS, CDR2 YYEKEE (reference sequence). The CDR3 region is CASSLVRDYGYTF. The CDR3 region has the DNA TGTGCCAGCAGCTTAGTTAGAGACTATGGCTACACCTTC.

This sequence joins TRBV21-1 and TRBJ1-2; TRBD1, the D gene given by the table, was not confirmed from the DNA. TRBV21-1 represents a pseudogene. The CDR3 runs to 15 residues. In DNA, the CDR3 is TGTGCCAGCAGCAAACCGGGACAGGGGGCGCCGGTCCTCACCTTC. This codes for CASSKPGQGAPVLTF.

This clone came up many times. The V and J genes are TRBV6-5 and TRBJ1-4; D is undetermined. The CDR3 has 12 amino acids. The germline gives CDR1 MNHEY, CDR2 SVGAGI. Trimming removed 5 bases from V and 5 bases from J, with 6 bases in between. The DNA of the CDR3 is TGTGCCAGCAGTCACAGCAATGAAAAACTGTTTTTT. It specifies CASSHSNEKLFF.

The rearrangement uses TRBV9 and TRBJ2-7; 11 nucleotides agree with TRBD2. Trimming cost V 3 bases and J 7 bases; bases outside gene matches: 9. This CDR3 is built from 15 residues. From germline, CDR1 is SGDLS and CDR2 YYNGEE. As DNA, the CDR3 is TGTGCCAGCAGCGGGGGACTAGCGGAAGTGCGGGAGCAGTACTTC. Its protein product is CASSGGLAEVREQYF.

The chain carries TRBV29-1 and TRBJ2-1; D is possibly TRBD2 (6 bases). Trimming removed 4 bases at V and 6 bases at J, with 19 bases between. The germline CDR1 and CDR2 sequences are SQVTM and ANQGSEA. The CDR3 has 15 amino acids. Here the CDR3 reads CSVASGSGASNEQFF. Here the CDR3 DNA reads TGCAGCGTTGCGTCTGGTAGCGGCGCGAGCAATGAGCAGTTCTTC.

The V call is TRBV15, the J call TRBJ1-1; weak D call: TRBD1 (6 bases). The V end was cut by 3 bases, the J end by 0 bases, with 14 bases between. Germline loops: CDR1 LNHNV, CDR2 YYDKDF (reference sequence). The CDR3 totals 16 residues. CDR3 nucleotides: TGTGCCACCAGCAGGACCCCTGGACAGTTGAACACTGAAGCTTTCTTT. Translation gives CATSRTPGQLNTEAFF. The entire variable domain, with the rest obtained from reference TRBV15 and TRBJ1-1, is as follows: DAMVIQNPRYQVTQFGKPVTLSCSQTLNHNVMYWYQQKSSQAPKLLFHYYDKDFNNEADTPDNFQSRRPNTSFCFLDIRSPGLGDTAMYLCATSRTPGQLNTEAFFGQGTRLTVV.

The chain links TRBV7-2 to TRBJ1-2, with TRBD1 identical over 12 bases. V was pared by 5 bases and J by 3 bases, with 7 bases of the junction left unmatched. CDR1 SGHTA and CDR2 FQGNSA come from the germline V gene. The CDR3 is 16 amino acids. CDR3 nucleotides: TGTGCCAGCAGCCTCACGGGACAGGGGGCTTACTATGGCTACACCTTC. Protein sequence: CASSLTGQGAYYGYTF.

The V and J genes are TRBV14 and TRBJ2-5, with D perhaps TRBD2 (5 bases). The CDR3 has 13 residues. The V end was cut by 5 bases, the J end by 4 bases, with 11 bases between. CDR1 and CDR2 from the germline V gene are SGHDN and FVKESK. The CDR3 here is CASSVLGVETQYF. The CDR3 DNA sequence: TGTGCCAGCAGCGTGCTCGGGGTAGAGACCCAGTACTTC.

This chain uses TRBV24-1 with TRBJ2-1; tentatively, D is TRBD2 (5 bases). The CDR3 covers 13 residues. V lost 4 bases to trimming and J lost 7 bases, with 10 bases between them. Germline V gene data show CDR1 as KGHDR and CDR2 as SFDVKD. This CDR3 is CATSDPGKNEQFF. Here the CDR3 DNA reads TGTGCCACCAGTGACCCGGGGAAGAATGAGCAGTTCTTC.

The J gene is TRBJ1-5, the V gene TRBV18; 10 bases are shared with TRBD1. In germline, CDR1 is KGHSH, CDR2 LQKENI. Trimming took 3 bases from V and 1 from J; bases not matched to a gene: 6. The CDR3 spans 17 residues. The CDR3 here is CASSPGGQGKSNQPQHF. The DNA for the CDR3 is TGTGCCAGCTCACCTGGGGGACAGGGGAAGAGCAATCAGCCCCAGCATTTT. The variable domain in full, with the rest retrieved from reference TRBV18 and TRBJ1-5, is NAGVMQNPRHLVRRRGQEARLRCSPMKGHSHVYWYRQLPEEGLKFMVYLQKENIIDESGMPKERFSAEFPKEGPSILRIQQVVRGDSAAYFCASSPGGQGKSNQPQHFGDGTRLSIL.

In this sample, this clone turned up once. V is TRBV7-6 and J is TRBJ1-1; no reliable D call. Germline CDR1 and CDR2: SGHVS and FNYEAQ. V was shortened by 3 bases and J by 1 base, with 6 bases between the two germline ends. This CDR3 is 13 amino acids long. DNA for the CDR3: TGTGCCAGCAGCTTGTCGTGGAACACTGAAGCTTTCTTT. This gives the protein CASSLSWNTEAFF.